Following are 21 T cell receptor beta chains from one sample sequenced in a study of OX40 agonist ivuxolimab in advanced cancers. Data came from immunoSEQ multiplex PCR; TCRdb stores just in-frame clones and leaves some out. The table has tens of thousands of clones, around 94% seen once. Material: CD4+ or CD8+ T cells sorted from blood, obtained in a trial of the OX40 agonist ivuxolimab. The origin of the receptors is an adult with an advanced solid tumor such as melanoma, head and neck, liver or kidney cancer.

V and J are TRBV9 and TRBJ2-3, with a weak D call TRBD1 (5 bases). Germline CDR1 and CDR2: SGDLS and YYNGEE. The CDR3 has 13 amino acids. V dropped 2 bases and J dropped 3 bases, with 7 bases sitting between them. The CDR3 coding sequence is TGTGCCAGCAGCGTGACAGCGACAGATACGCAGTATTTT. This encodes CASSVTATDTQYF.

V and J are TRBV4-1 and TRBJ1-1; no clear D gene. Trimming cost V 0 bases and J 6 bases, with 11 bases left between them. Germline V CDR1 and CDR2: MGHRA, YSYEKL. The CDR3 runs 14 residues. CDR3 DNA sequence: TGCGCCAGCAGCCAAGAGCCCCTTAGCGCTGAAGCTTTCTTT. Residues: CASSQEPLSAEAFF.

This rearrangement joins TRBV27 to TRBJ1-1; D is unresolved. V dropped 6 bases and J dropped 3 bases, with 11 bases sitting between them. This CDR3 has 13 residues. Germline V gene lookup returns CDR1 MNHEY and CDR2 SMNVEV (reference sequence). The CDR3 DNA reads TGTGCCAGCAGAAGAGAAGGTCACACTGAAGCTTTCTTT. As protein: CASRREGHTEAFF.

The chain links TRBV6-1 to TRBJ1-1; D ambiguous. Germline-derived CDR1 and CDR2 are MNHNS and SASEGT. The V and J ends lost 5 bases and 1 base respectively, with 8 bases between them. There are 13 residues in the CDR3. The CDR3: CASSPRENTEAFF. CDR3 coding DNA: TGTGCCAGCAGTCCCCGGGAGAACACTGAAGCTTTCTTT.

The V call is TRBV5-1, the J call TRBJ2-1, with 14 positions matching TRBD2. CDR3 length: 19 residues. Germline CDR1 SGHRS, CDR2 YFSETQ. Trimming cost V 4 bases and J 0 bases; bases outside gene matches: 9. The CDR3 sequence: CASSRPGTSGSGSYNEQFF. The DNA of the CDR3 is TGCGCCAGCAGCCGTCCCGGGACTAGCGGGAGTGGCTCCTACAATGAGCAGTTCTTC.

This clone occurred once. This sequence joins TRBV10-3 and TRBJ2-1; 7 bases are shared with TRBD1. Germline CDR1 reads ENHRY; CDR2 reads SYGVKD. J was trimmed by 14 bases and V by 3 bases; bases with no gene match: 4. This CDR3 region has 11 residues. The CDR3 coding sequence is TGTGCCATCAGTGATGCCGACAGGGAGTTCTTC. Its protein product is CAISDADREFF.

As concerns this clone: The junction departs from the called germline gene at one end, perhaps through a read error. The chain is built from TRBV11-1 and TRBJ2-5; 13 positions agree with TRBD2. The V gene's germline CDR1 is SGHAT and CDR2 FQDESV (reference sequence). The CDR3 is 16 amino acids. The CDR3 sequence is CASSVAGTSGIREQYF. DNA of the CDR3: TGTGCCAGCAGCGTAGCCGGGACTAGCGGGATTAGGGAGCAGTACTTC.

The J gene is TRBJ2-3, the V gene TRBV13; 13 bases agree with TRBD2. CDR3 size: 19 residues. Germline V gene lookup returns CDR1 PRHDT and CDR2 FYEKMQ (reference sequence). J was trimmed by 5 bases and V by 0 bases; bases with no gene match: 11. The CDR3 loop is CASSLGVVGLAGVQDTQYF. The CDR3 nucleotides read TGTGCCAGCAGCTTAGGCGTCGTTGGACTAGCGGGAGTGCAAGATACGCAGTATTTT. Full variable domain (rest looked up from reference TRBV13 and TRBJ2-3): AAGVIQSPRHLIKEKRETATLKCYPIPRHDTVYWYQQGPGQDPQFLISFYEKMQSDKGSIPDRFSAQQFSDYHSELNMSSLELGDSALYFCASSLGVVGLAGVQDTQYFGPGTRLTVL.

As concerns this clone: At the DNA level, this CDR3 is encoded by other sequences in the same sample as well. This chain's CDR3 is CASSIGQNTEAFF. For the CDR3, the DNA is TGTGCCAGTAGTATAGGGCAGAACACTGAAGCTTTCTTT. This chain joins TRBV19 and TRBJ1-1, with no clear D. CDR3 length: 13 residues. CDR1 and CDR2 (germline): LNHDA, SQIVND (reference sequence). V dropped 1 base and J dropped 1 base, with 4 bases sitting between them.

The rearrangement joins TRBV7-9 to TRBJ1-4, with 8 nucleotides matching TRBD1. The CDR3 is 15 amino acids. Trimming cost V 1 base and J 10 bases; bases outside gene matches: 8. CDR1 and CDR2 (germline): SEHNR, FQNEAQ (reference sequence). The CDR3 bases are TGTGCCAGCAGCTTAGACGTCAGGGGGCTGGGAAAACTGTTTTTT. This encodes CASSLDVRGLGKLFF.

This clone was detected only once. This rearrangement joins TRBV12-5 to TRBJ2-2; D call uncertain. Germline V gene data show CDR1 as LGHNT and CDR2 as FRNRAP. The V gene lost 6 bases and the J gene lost 7 bases, with 9 bases spanning the gap. CDR3 size: 12 residues. Written as DNA, the CDR3 is TGTGCTAGTGGGCACCCGAGCGGGGAGCTGTTTTTT. Translation gives CASGHPSGELFF.

This CDR3 reads CASSLEDRGALYGYTF. The CDR3, as DNA: TGTGCCAGCAGCTTAGAGGACAGAGGCGCTCTCTATGGCTACACCTTC. The V call is TRBV7-6, the J call TRBJ1-2, with D maybe TRBD1 (6 bases). Germline V gene data show CDR1 as SGHVS and CDR2 as FNYEAQ. V dropped 1 base and J dropped 4 bases, with 16 bases sitting between them. The CDR3 length is 16 residues.

The V gene is TRBV4-1, the J gene TRBJ1-4; D gene ambiguous. With 3 bases removed from V and 8 bases from J, the gap between germline ends came to 16 bases. The CDR3 contains 15 residues. Per germline, CDR1 MGHRA and CDR2 YSYEKL. The CDR3 DNA sequence: TGCGCCAGCAGCCAGACCGCCATTGATGGCGAAAAACTGTTTTTT. Translating it yields CASSQTAIDGEKLFF.

The J gene is TRBJ1-6, the V gene TRBV19; tentatively, D is TRBD1 (5 bases). Trimming stripped 5 bases from V and 3 bases from J, with 17 bases between. CDR3 length equals 17 residues. Germline V gives CDR1 LNHDA, CDR2 SQIVND (reference sequence). This CDR3 is CASSEEGRFGYNSPLHF. CDR3 nucleotides: TGTGCCAGTAGTGAGGAGGGGCGTTTTGGCTATAATTCACCCCTCCACTTT.

The chain combines TRBV28 with TRBJ1-3; D is undetermined. CDR1 is MDHEN and CDR2 is SYDVKM in the germline V gene. There are 17 residues in the CDR3. With 2 bases removed from V and 0 bases from J, the gap between germline ends came to 14 bases. CDR3 nucleotides: TGTGCCAGCAGTTTAGGCCCGTACAAGGGCTCTGGAAACACCATATATTTT. Amino acid sequence: CASSLGPYKGSGNTIYF.

The V and J genes are TRBV19 and TRBJ2-7, with D maybe TRBD1 (6 bases). The ends were cut back, 7 bases at V and 9 bases at J, with 25 bases in the middle. Per the germline V gene, CDR1 is LNHDA and CDR2 is SQIVND (reference sequence). The CDR3 is 15 residues long. CDR3 nucleotides: TGTGCCAGTACCGCCGAGGCAGGCCCAAGGGGGATGCAGTACTTC. It specifies CASTAEAGPRGMQYF.

The chain uses TRBV28 and TRBJ2-3, with TRBD2 identical over 9 bases. The germline CDR1 and CDR2 sequences are MDHEN and SYDVKM. Trimming took 6 bases from V and 4 from J; bases not matched to a gene: 11. This CDR3 has 16 amino acids. CDR3 coding DNA: TGTGCCAGCAGCCCGGGACTAGCAACCGGCGCAGATACGCAGTATTTT. Amino acids: CASSPGLATGADTQYF.

The chain recombines TRBV4-3 with TRBJ1-4; D might be TRBD1 (6 bases). V lost 1 base and J 1 base, leaving 7 bases between the germline ends. Germline CDR1 and CDR2: LGHNA and YSLEER. This CDR3 is built from 15 residues. This CDR3 is CASSQATGTNEKLFF. CDR3 sequence (DNA): TGCGCCAGCAGCCAAGCGACAGGAACTAATGAAAAACTGTTTTTT.

This clone has a single count. This chain's CDR3 is CASSSSLGFAGANVLTF. Written as DNA, the CDR3 is TGTGCCAGCAGTTCCTCCCTCGGGTTCGCTGGGGCCAACGTCCTGACTTTC. This chain uses TRBV7-2 with TRBJ2-6; D is unclear. The CDR3 is 17 residues long. V lost 6 bases to trimming and J lost 2 bases, with 17 bases between them. Per the germline V gene, CDR1 is SGHTA and CDR2 is FQGNSA.

The V and J genes are TRBV27 and TRBJ1-1, with TRBD1 as a possible D gene (6 bases). The CDR3 length is 13 residues. Germline-derived CDR1 and CDR2 are MNHEY and SMNVEV (reference sequence). With 5 bases removed from V and 8 bases from J, the gap between germline ends came to 15 bases. CDR3 in amino acids: CASSLLQGREAFF. In nucleotides, the CDR3 is TGTGCCAGCAGTCTTCTACAGGGAAGGGAAGCTTTCTTT.

This clone has only a few counts. The genes are TRBV19 and TRBJ1-1; D unclear. With 5 bases removed from V and 3 bases from J, the gap between germline ends came to 13 bases. CDR3 size: 14 residues. Germline lookup yields CDR1 LNHDA and CDR2 SQIVND (reference sequence). CDR3 in amino acids: CASSQLGVDTEAFF. CDR3 nucleotide sequence: TGTGCCAGTAGTCAACTTGGGGTCGACACTGAAGCTTTCTTT.